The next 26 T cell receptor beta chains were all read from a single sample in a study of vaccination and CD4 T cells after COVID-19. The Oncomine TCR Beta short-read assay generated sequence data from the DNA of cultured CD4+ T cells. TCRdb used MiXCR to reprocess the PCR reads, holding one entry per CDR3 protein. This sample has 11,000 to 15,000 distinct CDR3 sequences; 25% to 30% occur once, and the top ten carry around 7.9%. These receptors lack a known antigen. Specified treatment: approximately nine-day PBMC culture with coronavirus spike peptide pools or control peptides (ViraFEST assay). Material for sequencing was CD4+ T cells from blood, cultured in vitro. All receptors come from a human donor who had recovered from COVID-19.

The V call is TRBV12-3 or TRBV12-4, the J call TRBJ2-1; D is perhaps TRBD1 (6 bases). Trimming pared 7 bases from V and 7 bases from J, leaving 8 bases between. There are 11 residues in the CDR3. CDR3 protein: CASTRGNEQFF. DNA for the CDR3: TGTGCCAGCACAAGGGGGAATGAGCAGTTCTTC.

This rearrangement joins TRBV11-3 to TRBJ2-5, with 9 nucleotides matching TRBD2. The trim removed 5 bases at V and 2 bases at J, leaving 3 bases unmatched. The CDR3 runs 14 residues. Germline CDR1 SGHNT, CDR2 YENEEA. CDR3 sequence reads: CASSRLAGQETQYF. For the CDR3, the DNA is TGTGCCAGCAGCCGTCTAGCGGGGCAAGAGACCCAGTACTTC.

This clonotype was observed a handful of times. CDR3 in DNA: TGTGCCAGCACCCTGACAGGATCAAACTATGGCTACACCTTC. As protein: CASTLTGSNYGYTF. The chain combines TRBV2 with TRBJ1-2, with a tentative D call TRBD1 (6 bases). This CDR3 has 14 amino acids. The germline V gene has CDR1 SNHLY and CDR2 FYNNEI. Trimming took off 7 bases at V and 2 bases at J, with 14 bases between the two ends.

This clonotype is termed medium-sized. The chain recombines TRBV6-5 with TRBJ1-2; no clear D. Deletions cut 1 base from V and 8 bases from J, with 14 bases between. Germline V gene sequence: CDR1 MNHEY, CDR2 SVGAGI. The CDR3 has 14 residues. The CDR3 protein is CASSYWYGSGGYTF. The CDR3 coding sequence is TGTGCCAGCAGTTACTGGTACGGTAGCGGCGGCTACACCTTC.

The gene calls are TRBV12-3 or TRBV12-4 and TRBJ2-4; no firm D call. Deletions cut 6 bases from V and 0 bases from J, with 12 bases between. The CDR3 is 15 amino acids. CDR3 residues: CASSAQTLAKNIQYF. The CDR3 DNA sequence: TGTGCCAGCAGCGCCCAGACTCTAGCCAAAAACATTCAGTACTTC.

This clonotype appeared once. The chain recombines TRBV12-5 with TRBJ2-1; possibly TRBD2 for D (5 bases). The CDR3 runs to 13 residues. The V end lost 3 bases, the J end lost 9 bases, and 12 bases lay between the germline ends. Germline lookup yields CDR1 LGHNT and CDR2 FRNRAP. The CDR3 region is CASGLGGRTEQFF. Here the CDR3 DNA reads TGTGCTAGTGGTTTAGGAGGCCGGACTGAGCAGTTCTTC.

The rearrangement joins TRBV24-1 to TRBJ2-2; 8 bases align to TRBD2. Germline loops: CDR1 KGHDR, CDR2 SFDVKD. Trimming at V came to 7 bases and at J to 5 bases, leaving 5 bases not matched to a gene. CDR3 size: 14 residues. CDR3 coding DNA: TGTGCCACCAGCAGCGCGGGGGGAACCGGGGAGCTGTTTTTT. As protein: CATSSAGGTGELFF.

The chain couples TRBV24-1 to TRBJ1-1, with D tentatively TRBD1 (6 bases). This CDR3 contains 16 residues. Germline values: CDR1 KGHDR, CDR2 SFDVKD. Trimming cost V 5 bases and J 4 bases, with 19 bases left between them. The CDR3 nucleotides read TGTGCCACCAGTGCCCTCGTGCGGACAGAGGGCACTGAAGCTTTCTTT. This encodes CATSALVRTEGTEAFF.

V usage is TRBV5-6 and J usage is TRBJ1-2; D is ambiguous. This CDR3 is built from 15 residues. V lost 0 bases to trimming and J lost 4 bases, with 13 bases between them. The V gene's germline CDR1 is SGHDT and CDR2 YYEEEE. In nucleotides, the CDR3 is TGTGCCAGCAGCTTGGGCACCTCCTCCCGCTATGGCTACACCTTC. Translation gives CASSLGTSSRYGYTF.

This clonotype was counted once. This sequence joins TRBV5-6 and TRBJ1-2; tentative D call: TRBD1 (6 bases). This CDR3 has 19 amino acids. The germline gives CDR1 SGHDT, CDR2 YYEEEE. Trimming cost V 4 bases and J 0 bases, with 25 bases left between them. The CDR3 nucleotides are TGTGCCAGCAGCCCAGGTACTCCGGGACAAAGTTACCCTAACTATGGCTACACCTTC. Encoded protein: CASSPGTPGQSYPNYGYTF.

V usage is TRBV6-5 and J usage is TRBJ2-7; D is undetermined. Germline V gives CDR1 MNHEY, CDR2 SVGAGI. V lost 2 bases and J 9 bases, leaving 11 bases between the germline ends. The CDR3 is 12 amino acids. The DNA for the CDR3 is TGTGCCAGCAGTTACCAGCTGGCCCCGCAGTACTTC. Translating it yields CASSYQLAPQYF.

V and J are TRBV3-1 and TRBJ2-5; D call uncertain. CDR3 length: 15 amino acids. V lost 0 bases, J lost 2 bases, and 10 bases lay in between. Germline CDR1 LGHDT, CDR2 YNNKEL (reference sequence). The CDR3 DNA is TGTGCCAGCAGCCAAGATACGCGCTCACAAGAGACCCAGTACTTC. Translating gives CASSQDTRSQETQYF.

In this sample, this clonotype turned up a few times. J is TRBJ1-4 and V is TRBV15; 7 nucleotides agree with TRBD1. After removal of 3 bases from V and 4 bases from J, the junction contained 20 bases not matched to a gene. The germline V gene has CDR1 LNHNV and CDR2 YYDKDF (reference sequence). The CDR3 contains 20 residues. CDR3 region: CATSSLQTGISSWVNEKLFF. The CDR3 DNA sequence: TGTGCCACCAGCAGTCTACAGACAGGGATAAGCTCGTGGGTTAATGAAAAACTGTTTTTT.

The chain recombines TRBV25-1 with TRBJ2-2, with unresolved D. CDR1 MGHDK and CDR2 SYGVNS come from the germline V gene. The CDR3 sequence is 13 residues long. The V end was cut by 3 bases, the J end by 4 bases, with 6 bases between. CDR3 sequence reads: CASSDMGTGELFF. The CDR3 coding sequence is TGTGCCAGCAGTGACATGGGCACCGGGGAGCTGTTTTTT.

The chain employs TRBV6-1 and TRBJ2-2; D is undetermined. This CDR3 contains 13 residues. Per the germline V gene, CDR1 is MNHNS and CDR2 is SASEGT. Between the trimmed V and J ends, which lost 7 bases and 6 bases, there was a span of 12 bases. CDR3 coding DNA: TGTGCCAGCACCTCAGACGGTCCCGGGGAGCTGTTTTTT. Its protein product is CASTSDGPGELFF.

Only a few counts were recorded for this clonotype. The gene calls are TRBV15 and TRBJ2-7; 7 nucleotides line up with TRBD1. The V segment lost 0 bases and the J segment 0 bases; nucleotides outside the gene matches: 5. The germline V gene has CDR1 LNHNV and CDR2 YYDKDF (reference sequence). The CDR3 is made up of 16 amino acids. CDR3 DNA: TGTGCCACCAGCAGAGATAAGACAGGGAACTCCTACGAGCAGTACTTC. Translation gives CATSRDKTGNSYEQYF.

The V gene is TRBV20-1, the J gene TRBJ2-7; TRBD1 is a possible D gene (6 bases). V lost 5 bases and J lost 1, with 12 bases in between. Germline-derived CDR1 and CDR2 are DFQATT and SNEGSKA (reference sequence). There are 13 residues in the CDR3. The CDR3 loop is CSAVQGLSYEQYF. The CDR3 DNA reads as TGCAGTGCTGTACAGGGTTTGTCCTACGAGCAGTACTTC.

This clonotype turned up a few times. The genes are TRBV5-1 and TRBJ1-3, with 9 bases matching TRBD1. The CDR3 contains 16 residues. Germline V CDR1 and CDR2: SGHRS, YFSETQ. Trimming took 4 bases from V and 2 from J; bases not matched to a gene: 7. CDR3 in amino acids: CASSPRDREAGNTIYF. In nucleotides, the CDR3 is TGCGCCAGCAGCCCGCGGGACAGGGAGGCTGGAAACACCATATATTTT. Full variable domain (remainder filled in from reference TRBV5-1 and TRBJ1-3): KAGVTQTPRYLIKTRGQQVTLSCSPISGHRSVSWYQQTPGQGLQFLFEYFSETQRNKGNFPGRFSGRQFSNSRSEMNVSTLELGDSALYLCASSPRDREAGNTIYFGEGSWLTVV.

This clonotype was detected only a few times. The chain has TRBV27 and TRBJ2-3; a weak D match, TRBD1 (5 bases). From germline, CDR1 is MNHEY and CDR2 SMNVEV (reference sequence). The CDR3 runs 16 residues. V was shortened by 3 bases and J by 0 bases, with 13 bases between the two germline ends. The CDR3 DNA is TGTGCCAGCAGTTTGGGGCGCAGGCTAAGCACAGATACGCAGTATTTT. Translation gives CASSLGRRLSTDTQYF.

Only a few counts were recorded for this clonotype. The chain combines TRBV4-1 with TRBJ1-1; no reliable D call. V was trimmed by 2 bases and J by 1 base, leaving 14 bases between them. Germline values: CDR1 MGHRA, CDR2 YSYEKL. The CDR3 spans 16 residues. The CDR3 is CASSQPGSDKNTEAFF. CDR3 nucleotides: TGCGCCAGCAGCCAACCCGGATCCGATAAGAACACTGAAGCTTTCTTT.

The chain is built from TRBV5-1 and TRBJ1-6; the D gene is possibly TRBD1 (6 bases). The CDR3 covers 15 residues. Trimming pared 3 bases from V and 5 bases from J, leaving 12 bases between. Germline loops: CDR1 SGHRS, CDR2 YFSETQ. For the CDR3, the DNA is TGCGCCAGCAGCTCCGGGACACACAATAATTCACCCCTCCACTTT. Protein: CASSSGTHNNSPLHF.

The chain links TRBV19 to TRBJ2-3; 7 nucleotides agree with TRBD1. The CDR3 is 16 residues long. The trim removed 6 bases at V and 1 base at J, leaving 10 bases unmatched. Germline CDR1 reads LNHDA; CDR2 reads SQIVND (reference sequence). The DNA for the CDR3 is TGTGCCAGTAGCTCCAGGGGGATAAGGGGCACAGATACGCAGTATTTT. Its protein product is CASSSRGIRGTDTQYF.

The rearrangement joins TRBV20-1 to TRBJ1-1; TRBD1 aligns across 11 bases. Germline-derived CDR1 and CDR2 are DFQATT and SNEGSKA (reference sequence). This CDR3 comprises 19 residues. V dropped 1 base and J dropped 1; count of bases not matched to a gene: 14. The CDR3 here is CSARAPVEDRGRGNTEAFF. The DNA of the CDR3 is TGCAGTGCTAGAGCTCCAGTAGAGGACAGGGGGCGCGGGAACACTGAAGCTTTCTTT.

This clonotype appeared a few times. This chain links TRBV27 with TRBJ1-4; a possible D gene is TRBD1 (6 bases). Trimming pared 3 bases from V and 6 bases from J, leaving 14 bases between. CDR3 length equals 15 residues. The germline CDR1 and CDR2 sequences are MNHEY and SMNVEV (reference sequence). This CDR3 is CASSFWGALDEKLFF. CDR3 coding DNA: TGTGCCAGCAGTTTCTGGGGGGCGTTGGATGAAAAACTGTTTTTT.

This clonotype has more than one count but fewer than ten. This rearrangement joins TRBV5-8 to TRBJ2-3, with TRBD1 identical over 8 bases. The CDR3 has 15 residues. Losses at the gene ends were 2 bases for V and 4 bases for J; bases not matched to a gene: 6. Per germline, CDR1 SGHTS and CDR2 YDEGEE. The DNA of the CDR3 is TGTGCCAGCAGCTTCTACAGGGGACAGGCAGATACGCAGTATTTT. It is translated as CASSFYRGQADTQYF.

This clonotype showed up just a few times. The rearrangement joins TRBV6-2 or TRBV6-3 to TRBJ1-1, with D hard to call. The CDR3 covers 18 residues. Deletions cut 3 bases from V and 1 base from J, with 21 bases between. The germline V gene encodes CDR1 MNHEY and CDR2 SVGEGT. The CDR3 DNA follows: TGTGCCAGCAGTTATCCCCCGGTTGTCCGGAATGCGAACACTGAAGCTTTCTTT. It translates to CASSYPPVVRNANTEAFF.